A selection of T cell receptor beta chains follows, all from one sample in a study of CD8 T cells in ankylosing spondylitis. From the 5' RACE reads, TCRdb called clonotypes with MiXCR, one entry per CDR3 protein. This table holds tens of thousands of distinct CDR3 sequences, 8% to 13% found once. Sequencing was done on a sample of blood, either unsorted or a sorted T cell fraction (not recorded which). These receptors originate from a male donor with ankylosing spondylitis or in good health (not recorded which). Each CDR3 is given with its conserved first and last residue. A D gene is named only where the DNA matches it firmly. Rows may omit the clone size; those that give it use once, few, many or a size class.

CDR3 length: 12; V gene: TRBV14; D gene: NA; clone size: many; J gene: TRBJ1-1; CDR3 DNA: TGTGCCAGCAGCCAAGAGAACCAGGAAGCTTTCTTT; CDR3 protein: CASSQENQEAFF
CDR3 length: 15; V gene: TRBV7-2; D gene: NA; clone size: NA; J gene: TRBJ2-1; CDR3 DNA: TGTGCCAGCAGCTTAATCAGGAGCTCCTACAATGAGCAGTTCTTC; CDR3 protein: CASSLIRSSYNEQFF
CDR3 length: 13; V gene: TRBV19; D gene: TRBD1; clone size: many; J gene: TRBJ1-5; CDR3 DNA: TGTGCCAGTAGTATGGGACAGGGGCAGCCCCAGCATTTT; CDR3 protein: CASSMGQGQPQHF
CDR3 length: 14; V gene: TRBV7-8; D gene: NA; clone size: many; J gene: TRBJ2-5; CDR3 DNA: TGTGCCAGCAGCTTGGGCGAGTACCAAGAGACCCAGTACTTC; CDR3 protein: CASSLGEYQETQYF
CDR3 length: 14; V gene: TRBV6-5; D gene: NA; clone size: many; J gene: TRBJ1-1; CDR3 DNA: TGTGCCAGCAGTTACCGAGGGGGGGTCCCTGAAGCTTTCTTT; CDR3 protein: CASSYRGGVPEAFF
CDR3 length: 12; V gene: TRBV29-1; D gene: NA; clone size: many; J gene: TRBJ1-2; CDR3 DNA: TGCAGCTTCGAGGGAGGAGGCTATGGCTACACCTTC; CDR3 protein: CSFEGGGYGYTF
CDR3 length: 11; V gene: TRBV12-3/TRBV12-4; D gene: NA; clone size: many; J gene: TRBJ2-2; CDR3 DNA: TGTGCCACCATGGCTAACGGGGAGCTGTTTTTT; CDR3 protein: CATMANGELFF
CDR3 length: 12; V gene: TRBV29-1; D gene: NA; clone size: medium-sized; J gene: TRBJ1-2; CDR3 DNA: TGCAGCGTTGAGGGCTTGTATTGGGGCTACACCTTC; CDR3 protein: CSVEGLYWGYTF
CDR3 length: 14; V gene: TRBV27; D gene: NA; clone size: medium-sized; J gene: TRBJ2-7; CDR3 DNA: TGTGCCAGCAGTTTAAGTGGGCACTCCTACGAGCAGTACTTC; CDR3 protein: CASSLSGHSYEQYF
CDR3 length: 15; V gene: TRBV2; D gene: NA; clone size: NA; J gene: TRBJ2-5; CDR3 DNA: TGTGCCAGCAGCGACATGACTAAGGGGTTGGAGACCCAGTACTTC; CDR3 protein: CASSDMTKGLETQYF
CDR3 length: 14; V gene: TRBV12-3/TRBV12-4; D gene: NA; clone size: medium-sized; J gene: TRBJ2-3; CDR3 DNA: TGTGCCAGCAGTTTGGGACACCAAGCAGATACGCAGTATTTT; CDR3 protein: CASSLGHQADTQYF
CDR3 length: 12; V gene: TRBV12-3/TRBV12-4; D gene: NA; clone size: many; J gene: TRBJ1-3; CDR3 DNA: TGTGCCACCACCAGCTCTGGAAACACCATATATTTT; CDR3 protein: CATTSSGNTIYF
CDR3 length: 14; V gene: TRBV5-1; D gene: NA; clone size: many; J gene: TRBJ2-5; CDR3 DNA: TGCGCCAGCAGCTTGACATCAGGGAAAGAGACCCAGTACTTC; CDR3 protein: CASSLTSGKETQYF
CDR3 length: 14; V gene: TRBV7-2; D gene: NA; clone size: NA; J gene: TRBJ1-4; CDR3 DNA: TGTGCCAGCAGAAGGGGACGGATTAATGAAAAACTGTTTTTT; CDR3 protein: CASRRGRINEKLFF
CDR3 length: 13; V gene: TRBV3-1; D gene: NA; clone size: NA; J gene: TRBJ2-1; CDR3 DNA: TGTGCCAGCAGCCAACCGAAAGGCAATGAGCAGTTCTTC; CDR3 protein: CASSQPKGNEQFF
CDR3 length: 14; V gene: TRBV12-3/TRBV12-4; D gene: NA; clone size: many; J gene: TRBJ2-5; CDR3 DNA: TGTGCCAGCAGACAGACTAGTTTCCAAGAGACCCAGTACTTC; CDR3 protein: CASRQTSFQETQYF
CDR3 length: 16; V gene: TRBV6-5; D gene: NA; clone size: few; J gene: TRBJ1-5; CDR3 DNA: TGTGCCAGCAGTTTTAACAGGGAAGGGAACAATCAGCCCCAGCATTTT; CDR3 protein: CASSFNREGNNQPQHF
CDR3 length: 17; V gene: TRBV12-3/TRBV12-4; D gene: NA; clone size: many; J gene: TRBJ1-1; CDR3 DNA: TGTGCCAGCAGTCCCGGGACCACGTATTCCGCTCTCACTGAAGCTTTCTTT; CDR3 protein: CASSPGTTYSALTEAFF
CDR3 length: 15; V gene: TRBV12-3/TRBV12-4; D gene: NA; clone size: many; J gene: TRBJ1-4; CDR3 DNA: TGTGCCAGCAGTTCTCCAGGGGAAAATAATGAAAAACTGTTTTTT; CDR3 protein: CASSSPGENNEKLFF
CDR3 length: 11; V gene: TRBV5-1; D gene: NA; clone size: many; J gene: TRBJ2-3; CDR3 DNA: TGCGCCAGCAGACGCACAGATACGCAGTATTTT; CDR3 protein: CASRRTDTQYF
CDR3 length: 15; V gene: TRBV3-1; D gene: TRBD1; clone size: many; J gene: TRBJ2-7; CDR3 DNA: TGTGCCAGCAGCCACCCGGGACAGGGCTCCTACGAGCAGTACTTC; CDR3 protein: CASSHPGQGSYEQYF
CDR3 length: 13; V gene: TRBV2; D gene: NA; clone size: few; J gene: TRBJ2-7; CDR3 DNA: TGTGCCAGCAGTACCGGGACACACTACGAGCAGTACTTC; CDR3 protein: CASSTGTHYEQYF
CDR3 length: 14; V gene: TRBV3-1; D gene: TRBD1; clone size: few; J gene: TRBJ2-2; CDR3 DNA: TGTGCCAGCAGACGACAGGGGAACACCGGGGAGCTGTTTTTT; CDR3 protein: CASRRQGNTGELFF
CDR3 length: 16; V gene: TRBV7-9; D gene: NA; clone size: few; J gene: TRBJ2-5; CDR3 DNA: TGTGCCAGCAGCTCCTACCGGACAGTCCAAGCGGTGAACCAGTACTTC; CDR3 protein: CASSSYRTVQAVNQYF
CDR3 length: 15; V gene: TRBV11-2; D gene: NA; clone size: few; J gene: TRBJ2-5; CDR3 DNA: TGTGCCAGCAGCTCTCCCTCCAGAAACCAAGAGACCCAGTACTTC; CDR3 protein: CASSSPSRNQETQYF
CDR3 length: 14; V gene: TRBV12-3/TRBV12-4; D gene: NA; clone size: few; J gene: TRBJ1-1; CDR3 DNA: TGTGCCAGCAGTTTAGAGGCCTTGGACACTGAAGCTTTCTTT; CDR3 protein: CASSLEALDTEAFF
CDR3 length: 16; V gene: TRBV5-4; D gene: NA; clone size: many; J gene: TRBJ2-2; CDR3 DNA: TGTGCCAGCAGCTCCCCAGGGGACCTTTACACCGGGGAGCTGTTTTTT; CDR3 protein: CASSSPGDLYTGELFF
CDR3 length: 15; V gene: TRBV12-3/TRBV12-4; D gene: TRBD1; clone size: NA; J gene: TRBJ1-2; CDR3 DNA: TGTGCCAGCAGTCCTGGGACAGGTTGGAGGTATGGCTACACCTTC; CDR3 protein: CASSPGTGWRYGYTF
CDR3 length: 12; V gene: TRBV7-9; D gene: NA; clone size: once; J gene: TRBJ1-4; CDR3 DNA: TGTGCCAGCAGCCTACAGAGGGAAAAACTGTTTTTT; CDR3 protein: CASSLQREKLFF
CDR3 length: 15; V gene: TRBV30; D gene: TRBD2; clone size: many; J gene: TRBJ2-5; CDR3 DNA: TGTGCCTGGAGTGGACTAGCGGGGTACCAAGAGACCCAGTACTTC; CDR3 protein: CAWSGLAGYQETQYF
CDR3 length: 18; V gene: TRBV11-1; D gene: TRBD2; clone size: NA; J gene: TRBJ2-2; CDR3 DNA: TGTGCCAGCAGCCGCTTAGGGGGACTAGCGGGGCTCACCGGGGAGCTGTTTTTT; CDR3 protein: CASSRLGGLAGLTGELFF
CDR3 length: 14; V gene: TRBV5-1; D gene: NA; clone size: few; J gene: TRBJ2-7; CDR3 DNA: TGCGCCACCACCCTCCAGCCGGGTACCCACGAGCAGTACTTC; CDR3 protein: CATTLQPGTHEQYF
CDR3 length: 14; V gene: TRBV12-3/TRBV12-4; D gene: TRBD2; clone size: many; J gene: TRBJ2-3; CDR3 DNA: TGTGCCAGCAGGATGGGGACTAGCAGCGATACGCAGTATTTT; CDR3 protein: CASRMGTSSDTQYF
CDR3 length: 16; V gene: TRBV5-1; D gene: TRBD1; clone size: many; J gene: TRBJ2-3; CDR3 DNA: TGCGCCAGCAGCTTTACCGGGACAGGGGAGACTAGTTCCCAGTATTTT; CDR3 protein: CASSFTGTGETSSQYF
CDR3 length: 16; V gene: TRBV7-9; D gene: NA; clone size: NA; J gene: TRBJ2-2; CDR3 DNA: TGTGCCAGCAGCCCAAGGACGACAGGCAAAACCGGGGAGCTGTTTTTT; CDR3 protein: CASSPRTTGKTGELFF
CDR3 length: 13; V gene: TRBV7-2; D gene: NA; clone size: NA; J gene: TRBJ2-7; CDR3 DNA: TGTGCCAGCAGCCTAGAGGCCCCCTACGAGCAGTACTTC; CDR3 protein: CASSLEAPYEQYF
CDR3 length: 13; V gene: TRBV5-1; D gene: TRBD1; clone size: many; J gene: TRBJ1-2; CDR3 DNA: TGCGCCAGCAGCGCGACAGGGATATCCGGCTACACCTTC; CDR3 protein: CASSATGISGYTF
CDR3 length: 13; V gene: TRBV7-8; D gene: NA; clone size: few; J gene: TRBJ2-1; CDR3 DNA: TGTGCCAGCAGCTCCATCATTCAGAATGAGCAGTTCTTC; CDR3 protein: CASSSIIQNEQFF
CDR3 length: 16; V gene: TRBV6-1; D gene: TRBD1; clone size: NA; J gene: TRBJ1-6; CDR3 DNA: TGTGCCAGCAGTGGAGGGACAGGGACGGGTAATTCACCCCTCCACTTT; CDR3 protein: CASSGGTGTGNSPLHF
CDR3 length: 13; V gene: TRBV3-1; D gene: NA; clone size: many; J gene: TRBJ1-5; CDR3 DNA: TGTGCCAGCAGCCAAGATCGGGAGAGGCCCCAGCATTTT; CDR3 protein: CASSQDRERPQHF
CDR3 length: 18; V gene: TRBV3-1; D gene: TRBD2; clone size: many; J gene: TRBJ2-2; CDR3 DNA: TGTGCCAGCAGCCCGGGACTAGCGGGGGCAGCGAACACCGGGGAGCTGTTTTTT; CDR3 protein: CASSPGLAGAANTGELFF
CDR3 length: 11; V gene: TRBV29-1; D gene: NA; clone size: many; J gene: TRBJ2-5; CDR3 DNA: TGCAGCGCCGAGACTGGGGAGACCCAGTACTTC; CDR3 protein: CSAETGETQYF
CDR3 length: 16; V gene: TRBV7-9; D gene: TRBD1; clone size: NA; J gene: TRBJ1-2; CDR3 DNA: TGTGCCAGCAGCTTATTCCCACGACAGGGGGGAAGCGGCTACACCTTC; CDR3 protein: CASSLFPRQGGSGYTF